This T cell receptor beta chain appears in the sequencing data of a study of OX40 agonist ivuxolimab in advanced cancers. Turning to the study itself: Patients undergoing dose escalation presented with hepatocellular carcinoma, melanoma, renal cell or head and neck cancer.

Germline V CDR1 and CDR2: MDHEN, SYDVKM. The CDR3 loop spans 15 amino acids. Trimming stripped 1 base from V and 4 bases from J, with 13 bases between. Produced via immunoSEQ multiplex PCR; TCRdb's table is partial and in-frame only. The sample holds approximately 74,000 clones, about 93% seen once. This clonotype was obtained from an adult with an advanced solid tumor such as melanoma, head and neck, liver or kidney cancer. The genes are TRBV28 and TRBJ1-2; D unclear. The sample here was CD4+ or CD8+ T cells sorted from blood, taken in a trial of the OX40 agonist ivuxolimab. CDR3 sequence (DNA): TGTGCCAGCAGTTTATTGTGGCAGGAAGGCTATGGCTACACCTTC. Residues: CASSLLWQEGYGYTF.